This TCR beta chain was identified during a study of OX40 agonist ivuxolimab in advanced cancers. Prior autoimmune disease or systemic immunosuppression barred patients. Assay used: immunoSEQ multiplex PCR; TCRdb lists only in-frame clones, some missing. The profile shows nearly 85,000 clones, approximately 86% of them singletons. V was cut by 0 bases and J by 8 bases, with 10 bases left in between. The germline CDR1 and CDR2 sequences are LNHNV and YYDKDF (reference sequence). CDR3 length: 13 amino acids. This specimen was CD4+ or CD8+ T cells sorted from blood, taken in a trial of the OX40 agonist ivuxolimab. This sequence joins TRBV15 and TRBJ1-1; the D is unclear. This clonotype originated in an adult with an advanced solid tumor such as melanoma, head and neck, liver or kidney cancer. The CDR3 region has the DNA TGTGCCACCAGCAGAGATCCGGGCGGCGAAGCTTTCTTT. Translating gives CATSRDPGGEAFF.